These 31 T cell receptor beta chains were all obtained from the same sample, sequenced in a study of blood T cell repertoires in COVID-19. Generated by immunoSEQ multiplex PCR, the TCRdb table keeps only in-frame clones and is missing some. The sample has roughly 330,000 clones, approximately 90% seen once. The sample was PBMCs or T cells enriched from blood (not recorded which). These receptors were taken from a woman in her twenties or thirties who had recovered from COVID-19.

J is TRBJ1-5 and V is TRBV9; a weak D match, TRBD1 (5 bases). This CDR3 comprises 14 residues. Germline lookup yields CDR1 SGDLS and CDR2 YYNGEE. Trimming took off 0 bases at V and 3 bases at J, with 7 bases between the two ends. This CDR3 is CASSVGGNNQPQHF. CDR3 nucleotides: TGTGCCAGCAGCGTAGGGGGCAACAATCAGCCCCAGCATTTT.

This sequence joins TRBV7-9 and TRBJ1-3; D gene uncertain. Germline V gene lookup returns CDR1 SEHNR and CDR2 FQNEAQ (reference sequence). This CDR3 spans 16 amino acids. Trimming removed 2 bases from V and 0 bases from J, with 11 bases in between. CDR3 in DNA: TGTGCCAGCAGCTTACTCCTCACTGACTCTGGAAACACCATATATTTT. This encodes CASSLLLTDSGNTIYF.

This clone was seen many times. The V gene is TRBV30, the J gene TRBJ1-1, with D possibly matching TRBD1 (6 bases). The germline V gene encodes CDR1 GTSNPN and CDR2 SVGIG (reference sequence). The CDR3 covers 14 residues. V was clipped by 2 bases and J by 3 bases, with 13 bases between them. This CDR3 is CAWSLGAGDTEAFF. The CDR3 DNA follows: TGTGCCTGGAGTTTGGGGGCTGGGGACACTGAAGCTTTCTTT.

The chain recombines TRBV9 with TRBJ2-7, with D uncertain. The germline gives CDR1 SGDLS, CDR2 YYNGEE. Trimming took 0 bases from V and 0 from J, leaving 7 bases between them. This CDR3 spans 14 amino acids. In nucleotides, the CDR3 is TGTGCCAGCAGCGTAGTCCCGAGCTCCTACGAGCAGTACTTC. It encodes CASSVVPSSYEQYF.

The J gene is TRBJ1-2, the V gene TRBV7-9, with D possibly being TRBD1 (5 bases). This CDR3 has 13 amino acids. Germline CDR1 and CDR2: SEHNR and FQNEAQ (reference sequence). V shed 5 bases and J shed 2 bases, with 9 bases lying between them. CDR3 in DNA: TGTGCCAGCAGCCCCGACAGAAACTATGGCTACACCTTC. This sequence encodes CASSPDRNYGYTF.

The chain is built from TRBV12-3 or TRBV12-4 and TRBJ2-7, with D possibly being TRBD2 (5 bases). The CDR3 length is 13 residues. V dropped 1 base and J dropped 3 bases, with 7 bases sitting between them. This chain's CDR3 is CASSLGRSYEQYF. The CDR3, as DNA: TGTGCCAGCAGTTTAGGGAGGAGCTACGAGCAGTACTTC.

The V gene is TRBV19, the J gene TRBJ2-1, with a weak D call TRBD1 (5 bases). The CDR3 consists of 13 residues. V lost 2 bases and J lost 8, with 10 bases in between. Germline V gene data show CDR1 as LNHDA and CDR2 as SQIVND (reference sequence). Here the CDR3 reads CASSIQGGDEQFF. CDR3 DNA sequence: TGTGCCAGTAGTATACAGGGTGGTGATGAGCAGTTCTTC.

This sequence joins TRBV11-1 and TRBJ2-7, with TRBD1 as a possible D gene (5 bases). The CDR3 runs 16 residues. Germline V CDR1 and CDR2: SGHAT, FQDESV (reference sequence). V shed 4 bases and J shed 2 bases, with 18 bases lying between them. The CDR3 reads CASSSPAAGNPYEQYF. The CDR3 DNA follows: TGTGCCAGCAGCTCCCCGGCGGCAGGGAATCCCTACGAGCAGTACTTC.

The chain recombines TRBV5-1 with TRBJ2-2, with D uncertain. V lost 1 base, J lost 2 bases, and 9 bases lay in between. Per the germline V gene, CDR1 is SGHRS and CDR2 is YFSETQ. The CDR3 consists of 15 residues. The CDR3 is CASSLSGKNTGELFF. CDR3 nucleotides: TGCGCCAGCAGCTTGTCGGGTAAAAACACCGGGGAGCTGTTTTTT.

This sequence joins TRBV6-5 and TRBJ1-1, with 10 bases identical to TRBD1. The J segment lost 4 bases and the V segment lost 2 bases, leaving 4 bases of the junction unmatched. CDR1 is MNHEY, CDR2 SVGAGI, per germline. CDR3 length: 15 residues. As DNA, the CDR3 is TGTGCCAGCAGTTACCTGGACAGGGGGACCACTGAAGCTTTCTTT. Its translation: CASSYLDRGTTEAFF.

The gene calls are TRBV6-5 and TRBJ1-2; TRBD1 matches 7 bases. The V gene end was trimmed by 5 bases and the J gene end by 4 bases; junction bases not matched to a gene: 7. The CDR3 loop spans 14 amino acids. Per germline, CDR1 MNHEY and CDR2 SVGAGI. CDR3 DNA: TGTGCCAGCAGTAGTGGGACAGCAACCTATGGCTACACCTTC. Its protein product is CASSSGTATYGYTF.

The J gene is TRBJ2-3, the V gene TRBV5-1; 9 positions agree with TRBD2. In germline, CDR1 is SGHRS, CDR2 YFSETQ. This CDR3 is built from 16 residues. With 0 bases clipped from V and 2 bases from J, the junction kept 4 bases outside the gene matches. CDR3 in amino acids: CASSLEVAGATDTQYF. CDR3 DNA sequence: TGCGCCAGCAGCTTGGAGGTAGCGGGGGCCACAGATACGCAGTATTTT. Looking up the rest from reference TRBV5-1 and TRBJ2-3 gives the full variable domain: KAGVTQTPRYLIKTRGQQVTLSCSPISGHRSVSWYQQTPGQGLQFLFEYFSETQRNKGNFPGRFSGRQFSNSRSEMNVSTLELGDSALYLCASSLEVAGATDTQYFGPGTRLTVL.

The rearrangement joins TRBV2 to TRBJ1-2; 9 bases agree with TRBD1. The CDR3 is made up of 12 amino acids. V lost 7 bases and J lost 8; bases outside the gene matches: 5. CDR1 and CDR2 (germline): SNHLY, FYNNEI. The CDR3 coding sequence is TGTGCCAGCACCGGGACAGGGCTGGGCTACACCTTC. Protein sequence: CASTGTGLGYTF.

CDR3 residues: CASSLGTGQNQPQHF. The CDR3 coding sequence is TGCGCCAGCAGCTTGGGTACAGGACAAAATCAGCCCCAGCATTTT. The rearrangement links TRBV5-1 to TRBJ1-5; D is possibly TRBD1 (5 bases). This CDR3 spans 15 amino acids. Between the trimmed V and J ends, which lost 0 bases and 4 bases, there was a span of 11 bases. The V gene's germline CDR1 is SGHRS and CDR2 YFSETQ. The full variable domain, completed using reference TRBV5-1 and TRBJ1-5, is KAGVTQTPRYLIKTRGQQVTLSCSPISGHRSVSWYQQTPGQGLQFLFEYFSETQRNKGNFPGRFSGRQFSNSRSEMNVSTLELGDSALYLCASSLGTGQNQPQHFGDGTRLSIL.

J is TRBJ2-3 and V is TRBV5-1; 8 bases map to TRBD1. The CDR3 contains 15 residues. Germline V gene data show CDR1 as SGHRS and CDR2 as YFSETQ. With 4 bases clipped from V and 4 bases from J, the junction kept 8 bases outside the gene matches. CDR3 sequence: CASSPTGVLADTQYF. The DNA for the CDR3 is TGCGCCAGCAGCCCGACAGGGGTGTTGGCAGATACGCAGTATTTT.

The chain carries TRBV11-2 and TRBJ1-1; 8 bases match TRBD1. J lost 9 bases, V lost 3 bases, and 6 bases had no gene match. Germline V gene lookup returns CDR1 SGHAT and CDR2 FQNNGV. The CDR3 contains 13 residues. The CDR3 protein is CASSLAGQGKAFF. The CDR3 DNA follows: TGTGCCAGCAGCTTGGCAGGACAGGGAAAAGCTTTCTTT. Full variable domain (rest looked up from reference TRBV11-2 and TRBJ1-1): EAGVAQSPRYKIIEKRQSVAFWCNPISGHATLYWYQQILGQGPKLLIQFQNNGVVDDSQLPKDRFSAERLKGVDSTLKIQPAKLEDSAVYLCASSLAGQGKAFFGQGTRLTVV.

This chain links TRBV30 with TRBJ1-6; 9 positions agree with TRBD1. V lost 3 bases to trimming and J lost 1 base; unmatched junction nucleotides: 7. The CDR3 loop spans 17 amino acids. CDR1 is GTSNPN and CDR2 is SVGIG in the germline V gene (reference sequence). The DNA for the CDR3 is TGTGCCTGGAGAGACAGACAGGGGGTGTCCTATAATTCACCCCTCCACTTT. This sequence encodes CAWRDRQGVSYNSPLHF.

V usage is TRBV3-1 (or the pseudogene TRBV3-2) and J usage is TRBJ2-1, with a possible D match to TRBD2 (6 bases). Trimming removed 3 bases at V and 9 bases at J, with 6 bases between. Germline loops: CDR1 LGHDT, CDR2 YNNKEL (reference sequence). The CDR3 consists of 11 residues. The CDR3 sequence: CASSQGGEQFF. In DNA, the CDR3 is TGTGCCAGCAGCCAGGGGGGTGAGCAGTTCTTC.

The chain has TRBV9 and TRBJ1-4; possible D gene TRBD1, 5 bases. Germline V gives CDR1 SGDLS, CDR2 YYNGEE. This CDR3 is 15 amino acids long. V was trimmed by 4 bases and J by 8 bases, leaving 18 bases between them. The CDR3 loop is CASSPGGRVTEKLFF. The CDR3 region has the DNA TGTGCCAGCAGCCCCGGTGGCAGGGTAACGGAAAAACTGTTTTTT.

CDR3 DNA: TGTGCCAGCAGGCAGGAAGCAACTAATGAAAAACTGTTTTTT. It translates to CASRQEATNEKLFF. J is TRBJ1-4 and V is TRBV6-5, with D unresolved. The germline gives CDR1 MNHEY, CDR2 SVGAGI. Trimming removed 6 bases from V and 0 bases from J, with 8 bases in between. This CDR3 is 14 amino acids long.

This chain links TRBV25-1 with TRBJ1-5, with D perhaps TRBD1 (5 bases). The CDR3 consists of 16 residues. Germline lookup yields CDR1 MGHDK and CDR2 SYGVNS. V was shortened by 3 bases and J by 5 bases, with 17 bases between the two germline ends. CDR3 sequence reads: CASSDNLGRGDQPQHF. CDR3 DNA: TGTGCCAGCAGTGACAACCTGGGGAGGGGCGATCAGCCCCAGCATTTT.

This clone has just a few counts. The chain joins TRBV21-1 to TRBJ1-2; the table gives TRBD1 as D, unverified against the DNA. TRBV21-1 is a pseudogene. The CDR3 covers 15 residues. CDR3 coding DNA: TGTGCCAGCAGCAAAAGGGGACAGATATACTATGGCTACACCTTC. As protein: CASSKRGQIYYGYTF.

Here the CDR3 reads CASSAGTGANYGYTF. Written as DNA, the CDR3 is TGTGCCAGCAGCGCGGGGACAGGAGCTAACTATGGCTACACCTTC. V usage is TRBV3-1 (or the pseudogene TRBV3-2) and J usage is TRBJ1-2; TRBD1 aligns across 8 bases. J gave up 0 bases and V 5 bases, and 5 bases lay outside the gene matches. Germline lookup yields CDR1 LGHDT and CDR2 YNNKEL (reference sequence). CDR3 length: 15 residues.

CDR3 residues: CASSLTGQRTDTQYF. The CDR3 DNA is TGCGCCAGCAGCTTGACCGGACAGCGCACAGATACGCAGTATTTT. This chain connects TRBV5-1 to TRBJ2-3; TRBD1 might be the D (6 bases). The germline V gene has CDR1 SGHRS and CDR2 YFSETQ. Trimming took off 1 base at V and 1 base at J, with 10 bases between the two ends. The CDR3 has 15 amino acids.

This clone appeared once. The V call is TRBV7-9, the J call TRBJ1-4; 7 bases map to TRBD1. This CDR3 region has 16 residues. Germline CDR1 is SEHNR and CDR2 is FQNEAQ (reference sequence). Trimming at V came to 1 base and at J to 5 bases, leaving 7 bases not matched to a gene. CDR3 sequence: CASSLGGGTANEKLFF. The CDR3 DNA is TGTGCCAGCAGCTTAGGAGGCGGGACAGCGAATGAAAAACTGTTTTTT.

The count of this clone is one. The rearrangement joins TRBV6-5 to TRBJ1-1, with D perhaps TRBD1 (6 bases). V was shortened by 2 bases and J by 0 bases, with 10 bases between the two germline ends. The CDR3 is 15 residues long. CDR1 is MNHEY, CDR2 SVGAGI, per germline. This CDR3 is CASSYRTAMNTEAFF. CDR3 nucleotides: TGTGCCAGCAGTTACCGGACAGCCATGAACACTGAAGCTTTCTTT.

This clone was recorded only once. J is TRBJ2-1 and V is TRBV9; 8 bases align to TRBD2. This CDR3 is built from 15 residues. V trimming: 2 bases; J trimming: 7 bases; junction bases outside the gene matches: 8. Germline CDR1 and CDR2: SGDLS and YYNGEE. The CDR3 reads CASSVGLEMGNEQFF. The CDR3 nucleotides read TGTGCCAGCAGCGTGGGACTAGAGATGGGGAATGAGCAGTTCTTC. Supplemented by reference TRBV9 and TRBJ2-1, the full variable domain reads DSGVTQTPKHLITATGQRVTLRCSPRSGDLSVYWYQQSLDQGLQFLIQYYNGEERAKGNILERFSAQQFPDLHSELNLSSLELGDSALYFCASSVGLEMGNEQFFGPGTRLTVL.

This chain connects TRBV19 to TRBJ1-2; 7 nucleotides match TRBD1. The CDR3 is 14 amino acids. CDR1 and CDR2 (germline): LNHDA, SQIVND (reference sequence). With 5 bases clipped from V and 7 bases from J, the junction kept 10 bases outside the gene matches. DNA for the CDR3: TGTGCCAGTAGTGTTACAGGGGCAGTGGGTGGCTACACCTTC. It is translated as CASSVTGAVGGYTF.

The J gene is TRBJ2-1, the V gene TRBV7-9; 8 bases are a match to TRBD1. CDR1 and CDR2 (germline): SEHNR, FQNEAQ (reference sequence). This CDR3 comprises 18 residues. With V trimmed by 5 bases and J by 0 bases, 12 bases remained unmatched. The CDR3 nucleotides read TGTGCCAGCAGCCAAATGGCAGGGGGCGCCCCCTCCTACAATGAGCAGTTCTTC. Translation: CASSQMAGGAPSYNEQFF.

V and J are TRBV6-1 and TRBJ1-2; 9 nucleotides align to TRBD1. CDR3 length equals 17 residues. V lost 1 base to trimming and J lost 8 bases; unmatched junction nucleotides: 14. Germline V gene data show CDR1 as MNHNS and CDR2 as SASEGT. CDR3 nucleotides: TGTGCCAGCAGTGAAGAAGTTGTGACAGGGGGTCTTCGGGGCTACACCTTC. Translated, it gives CASSEEVVTGGLRGYTF.

V and J are TRBV7-8 and TRBJ1-2; D perhaps matches TRBD1 (6 bases). Between the trimmed V and J ends, which lost 5 bases and 1 base, there was a span of 14 bases. The CDR3 spans 15 residues. Germline loops: CDR1 SGHVS, CDR2 FQNEAQ. CDR3 nucleotide sequence: TGTGCCAGCAGCCCCCCCCGACAGGATAACTATGGCTACACCTTC. It specifies CASSPPRQDNYGYTF.